The 14 T cell receptor beta chains below were found in one sample sequenced in a study of CD8 T cells in Susac syndrome. RNA totalling roughly 0.5 to 1 ug underwent reverse transcription with random hexamers. TCRdb reprocessed the immunoSEQ multiplex PCR reads with MiXCR, giving one entry per CDR3 protein. The sample has approximately 200,000 distinct CDR3 sequences; approximately 96% are singletons. The sample consisted of CD4+ T cells from PBMCs. Source of these receptors: a human donor with multiple sclerosis.

J is TRBJ1-2 and V is TRBV9; D gene unclear. This CDR3 has 15 amino acids. V was cut by 2 bases and J by 3 bases, with 14 bases left in between. CDR1 SGDLS and CDR2 YYNGEE come from the germline V gene. CDR3 sequence reads: CASSVGGSRDYGYTF. The CDR3, as DNA: TGTGCCAGCAGCGTTGGCGGGAGTCGGGACTATGGCTACACCTTC.

This rearrangement joins TRBV12-3 or TRBV12-4 to TRBJ1-5; possibly TRBD1 for D (5 bases). This CDR3 has 16 residues. V lost 1 base and J lost 2, with 12 bases in between. Here the CDR3 DNA reads TGTGCCAGCAGTTTAGGCGGGGGAAAGGGCAATCAGCCCCAGCATTTT. Amino acids: CASSLGGGKGNQPQHF.

This sequence joins TRBV9 and TRBJ2-1, with TRBD2 matching 9 bases. Germline V gene sequence: CDR1 SGDLS, CDR2 YYNGEE. This CDR3 has 14 residues. Germline trimming cut 2 bases from V and 10 bases from J; bases unmatched to any gene: 7. In DNA, the CDR3 is TGTGCCAGCAGCGTCACCTTAGCGGGGGTGGAGCAGTTCTTC. This gives the protein CASSVTLAGVEQFF.

The chain links TRBV29-1 to TRBJ2-2; 8 positions agree with TRBD2. This CDR3 comprises 13 residues. J lost 6 bases, V lost 6 bases, and 6 bases had no gene match. Per germline, CDR1 SQVTM and CDR2 ANQGSEA. The CDR3 loop reads CSVRTSFPGELFF. The DNA for the CDR3 is TGCAGCGTAAGGACTAGCTTCCCCGGGGAGCTGTTTTTT.

J is TRBJ1-1 and V is TRBV6-5, with D possibly being TRBD1 (6 bases). Trimming took 6 bases from V and 7 from J, leaving 15 bases between them. Germline V CDR1 and CDR2: MNHEY, SVGAGI. The CDR3 totals 13 residues. The CDR3 DNA follows: TGTGCCAGCAGGTTCCCGGGGACATTTGAAGCTTTCTTT. Protein sequence: CASRFPGTFEAFF.

The V and J genes are TRBV9 and TRBJ1-5; possibly TRBD1 for D (6 bases). V was clipped by 3 bases and J by 0 bases, with 13 bases between them. Germline V gene sequence: CDR1 SGDLS, CDR2 YYNGEE. This CDR3 region has 16 residues. The CDR3 nucleotides read TGTGCCAGCAGCGCTGGAGGGGGTTATAGCAATCAGCCCCAGCATTTT. The encoded protein is CASSAGGGYSNQPQHF.

This chain joins TRBV7-9 and TRBJ2-1, with D unresolved. Trimming took off 5 bases at V and 8 bases at J, with 13 bases between the two ends. There are 13 residues in the CDR3. The germline gives CDR1 SEHNR, CDR2 FQNEAQ (reference sequence). CDR3 residues: CASSATSLDEQFF. In nucleotides, the CDR3 is TGTGCCAGCAGCGCAACAAGCTTGGATGAGCAGTTCTTC.

This chain links TRBV2 with TRBJ2-2; D is unresolved. V lost 7 bases to trimming and J lost 1 base, with 10 bases between them. The length of the CDR3 is 14 residues. Germline loops: CDR1 SNHLY, CDR2 FYNNEI. The CDR3 DNA reads as TGTGCCAGCAATATAGACAAGAACACCGGGGAGCTGTTTTTT. Protein product: CASNIDKNTGELFF.

The V gene is TRBV25-1, the J gene TRBJ2-7; D not resolved. Germline CDR1 reads MGHDK; CDR2 reads SYGVNS. With 0 bases removed from V and 1 base from J, the gap between germline ends came to 4 bases. CDR3 size: 13 residues. CDR3 DNA: TGTGCCAGCAGTGAATACGTATCCTACGAGCAGTACTTC. Translated, it gives CASSEYVSYEQYF.

Only one count was recorded for this clonotype. The chain carries TRBV5-1 and TRBJ2-7, with D unclear. Germline V gene lookup returns CDR1 SGHRS and CDR2 YFSETQ. The CDR3 is 13 amino acids. Between the trimmed V and J ends, which lost 1 base and 7 bases, there was a span of 12 bases. The CDR3 protein is CASSLRASHEQYF. CDR3 nucleotide sequence: TGCGCCAGCAGCTTGAGGGCGTCCCATGAGCAGTACTTC.

The chain is built from TRBV4-2 and TRBJ2-3; 11 nucleotides align to TRBD2. This CDR3 contains 17 residues. Germline values: CDR1 LGHNA, CDR2 YNFKEQ. V dropped 2 bases and J dropped 3; count of bases not matched to a gene: 7. The chain's CDR3 is CASSQRSLAGGTDTQYF. The DNA of the CDR3 is TGTGCCAGCAGCCAACGTTCTCTAGCGGGGGGAACAGATACGCAGTATTTT.

The chain recombines TRBV3-1 with TRBJ1-2, with D unclear. The germline gives CDR1 LGHDT, CDR2 YNNKEL (reference sequence). The V end was cut by 0 bases, the J end by 2 bases, with 10 bases between. The CDR3 length is 15 residues. CDR3 nucleotide sequence: TGTGCCAGCAGCCAAGATATAGTCACCAACTATGGCTACACCTTC. It yields the protein CASSQDIVTNYGYTF.

J is TRBJ2-3 and V is TRBV20-1; D call uncertain. The CDR3 consists of 12 residues. Germline loops: CDR1 DFQATT, CDR2 SNEGSKA (reference sequence). Trimming stripped 4 bases from V and 2 bases from J, with 7 bases between. CDR3 coding DNA: TGCAGTGCTATGTGGGACACAGATACGCAGTATTTT. Translation gives CSAMWDTDTQYF.

This sequence joins TRBV4-3 and TRBJ2-3; D is ambiguous. The CDR3 spans 13 residues. V was shortened by 1 base and J by 5 bases, with 7 bases between the two germline ends. Germline lookup yields CDR1 LGHNA and CDR2 YSLEER. As DNA, the CDR3 is TGCGCCAGCAGCCAAGGGATCGGAGATACGCAGTATTTT. Amino acids: CASSQGIGDTQYF.